This T cell receptor (beta chain) was recorded in a study of control samples from healthy donors and cancer patients. Sequencing used immunoSEQ multiplex PCR; TCRdb keeps in-frame clones, though not all of them. Here the sample spans around 80,000 clones, around 87% being singletons. Trimming pared 5 bases from V and 4 bases from J, leaving 27 bases between. The CDR3 runs to 19 residues. Germline assignment: CDR1 SGHVS and CDR2 FNYEAQ. The sequenced material came from blood. The chain combines TRBV7-6 with TRBJ2-1; D perhaps matches TRBD2 (7 bases). This sequence was found in a man in his fifties or sixties in good health. The CDR3 reads CASSVEEFRAGAKYNEQFF. CDR3 DNA sequence: TGTGCCAGCAGCGTCGAAGAATTCCGGGCGGGGGCAAAATACAATGAGCAGTTCTTC.